A selection of T cell receptor beta chains follows, all from one sample in a study of identical twins. Using its own MiXCR run on the 5' RACE reads, TCRdb lists one record per CDR3 protein. The table has hundreds of thousands of distinct CDR3 sequences, 9% to 15% seen once. The data were also submitted as part of a second study, on yellow fever vaccine responses in identical twins.

The sequenced sample consisted of PBMCs. Receptors originate from a woman aged 18-29 years in good health. The CDR3 runs from the conserved cysteine through the conserved F or W. Fields, in order: clone size, V gene, D gene, J gene, CDR3 protein, CDR3 DNA. A D gene is named only where the DNA matches it firmly. Part of the rows lack a size; the others show once, few, many or a class for expanded clones.

clone size: few
V gene: TRBV6-1
D gene: TRBD2
J gene: TRBJ2-1
CDR3 protein: CAVGGGGSYNEQFF
CDR3 DNA: TGTGCCGTCGGGGGGGGAGGGTCCTACAATGAGCAGTTCTTC

clone size: many
V gene: TRBV12-3/TRBV12-4
D gene: TRBD1
J gene: TRBJ1-2
CDR3 protein: CASRNKTGEDYGYTF
CDR3 DNA: TGTGCCAGCAGAAATAAGACAGGGGAAGACTATGGCTACACCTTC

clone size: -
V gene: TRBV4-1
D gene: -
J gene: TRBJ2-7
CDR3 protein: CASSQATGSTYEQYF
CDR3 DNA: TGCGCCAGCAGCCAAGCTACAGGTTCTACCTACGAGCAGTACTTC

clone size: few
V gene: TRBV5-1
D gene: TRBD2
J gene: TRBJ2-3
CDR3 protein: CASSQRGINTDTQYF
CDR3 DNA: TGCGCCAGCAGCCAGCGGGGGATCAACACAGATACGCAGTATTTT

clone size: few
V gene: TRBV25-1
D gene: TRBD2
J gene: TRBJ2-3
CDR3 protein: CASSEGVIAGGSDTQYF
CDR3 DNA: TGTGCCAGCAGTGAAGGGGTAATAGCGGGCGGTTCAGATACGCAGTATTTT

clone size: few
V gene: TRBV5-5
D gene: TRBD2
J gene: TRBJ2-1
CDR3 protein: CASGAGEGNEQFF
CDR3 DNA: TGTGCCAGCGGAGCGGGGGAAGGCAATGAGCAGTTCTTC

clone size: many
V gene: TRBV11-2
D gene: TRBD2
J gene: TRBJ2-3
CDR3 protein: CASSFPMGLAGSGINTQYF
CDR3 DNA: TGTGCCAGCAGCTTTCCTATGGGACTAGCGGGGAGCGGAATTAATACGCAGTATTTT

clone size: -
V gene: TRBV7-8
D gene: TRBD2
J gene: TRBJ2-1
CDR3 protein: CASSRGLETGNEQFF
CDR3 DNA: TGTGCCAGCAGCAGAGGACTAGAAACGGGCAATGAGCAGTTCTTC

clone size: few
V gene: TRBV19
D gene: -
J gene: TRBJ1-1
CDR3 protein: CAISKTWDTEAFF
CDR3 DNA: TGTGCCATCTCGAAAACGTGGGACACTGAAGCTTTCTTT

clone size: -
V gene: TRBV24-1
D gene: -
J gene: TRBJ2-7
CDR3 protein: CATSDSATYEQYF
CDR3 DNA: TGTGCCACCAGCGATTCGGCGACCTACGAGCAGTACTTC

clone size: -
V gene: TRBV27
D gene: -
J gene: TRBJ2-5
CDR3 protein: CASRVEGWGQETQYF
CDR3 DNA: TGTGCCAGCCGCGTAGAGGGTTGGGGCCAAGAGACCCAGTACTTC

clone size: -
V gene: TRBV6-1
D gene: TRBD1
J gene: TRBJ1-1
CDR3 protein: CASRQNPGQGYTEAFF
CDR3 DNA: TGTGCCAGCAGGCAAAATCCGGGACAGGGGTACACTGAAGCTTTCTTT

clone size: -
V gene: TRBV5-5
D gene: TRBD2
J gene: TRBJ2-1
CDR3 protein: CASSLAGTGAGGPRFF
CDR3 DNA: TGTGCCAGCAGCTTGGCCGGAACAGGGGCGGGGGGGCCCCGTTTCTTC

clone size: few
V gene: TRBV20-1
D gene: TRBD1
J gene: TRBJ1-2
CDR3 protein: CSARAQGQGVHGYTF
CDR3 DNA: TGCAGTGCTAGAGCACAGGGACAGGGGGTGCATGGCTACACCTTC

clone size: -
V gene: TRBV21-1
D gene: -
J gene: TRBJ2-5
CDR3 protein: CASSKQKRGERETQYF
CDR3 DNA: TGTGCCAGCAGCAAACAGAAGCGGGGGGAGCGCGAGACCCAGTACTTC

clone size: -
V gene: TRBV20-1
D gene: -
J gene: TRBJ1-1
CDR3 protein: CSARAVDRSGTEAFF
CDR3 DNA: TGCAGTGCTAGAGCCGTCGACAGGTCGGGAACTGAAGCTTTCTTT

clone size: few
V gene: TRBV20-1
D gene: -
J gene: TRBJ1-3
CDR3 protein: CSASRLSGNTIYF
CDR3 DNA: TGCAGTGCTAGTCGGTTAAGTGGAAACACCATATATTTT

clone size: few
V gene: TRBV16
D gene: -
J gene: TRBJ2-5
CDR3 protein: CASSQSSTETQYF
CDR3 DNA: TGTGCCAGCAGCCAATCCTCCACGGAGACCCAGTACTTC

clone size: -
V gene: TRBV7-9
D gene: -
J gene: TRBJ1-1
CDR3 protein: CASMVVNTEAFF
CDR3 DNA: TGTGCCAGCATGGTGGTGAACACTGAAGCTTTCTTT

clone size: many
V gene: TRBV27
D gene: -
J gene: TRBJ1-1
CDR3 protein: CASSWRGENTEAFF
CDR3 DNA: TGTGCCAGCAGCTGGAGGGGCGAAAACACTGAAGCTTTCTTT

clone size: many
V gene: TRBV9
D gene: TRBD1
J gene: TRBJ1-5
CDR3 protein: CASSVDGTGGNQPQHF
CDR3 DNA: TGTGCCAGCAGCGTAGACGGGACAGGGGGCAATCAGCCCCAGCATTTT

clone size: -
V gene: TRBV3-1
D gene: -
J gene: TRBJ1-1
CDR3 protein: CASSQGSEGTKAFF
CDR3 DNA: TGTGCCAGCAGCCAAGGGTCCGAGGGGACAAAAGCTTTCTTT

clone size: few
V gene: TRBV9
D gene: -
J gene: TRBJ1-2
CDR3 protein: CASSVVSDNYGYTF
CDR3 DNA: TGTGCCAGCAGCGTAGTCTCGGACAACTATGGCTACACCTTC

clone size: few
V gene: TRBV2
D gene: -
J gene: TRBJ2-1
CDR3 protein: CASSENGLGGGEQFF
CDR3 DNA: TGTGCCAGCAGTGAAAATGGTCTAGGGGGAGGTGAGCAGTTCTTC

clone size: few
V gene: TRBV4-2
D gene: -
J gene: TRBJ2-2
CDR3 protein: CASSQDIGETGELFF
CDR3 DNA: TGTGCCAGCAGCCAAGATATCGGGGAGACCGGGGAGCTGTTTTTT

clone size: many
V gene: TRBV12-3/TRBV12-4
D gene: -
J gene: TRBJ2-7
CDR3 protein: CASSPRIHYEQYF
CDR3 DNA: TGTGCCAGCAGTCCAAGGATTCACTACGAGCAGTACTTC

clone size: -
V gene: TRBV3-1
D gene: TRBD2
J gene: TRBJ2-4
CDR3 protein: CASSQPQGGGGQYF
CDR3 DNA: TGTGCCAGCAGCCAACCCCAGGGCGGGGGGGGTCAGTACTTC

clone size: -
V gene: TRBV2
D gene: TRBD2
J gene: TRBJ2-1
CDR3 protein: CASRASLAASYNEQFF
CDR3 DNA: TGTGCCAGCAGAGCCTCTCTAGCGGCCTCCTACAATGAGCAGTTCTTC

clone size: many
V gene: TRBV7-9
D gene: TRBD2
J gene: TRBJ2-1
CDR3 protein: CASSLGSGGGKHNEQFF
CDR3 DNA: TGTGCCAGCAGCTTAGGCAGTGGCGGGGGAAAGCACAATGAGCAGTTCTTC

clone size: -
V gene: TRBV12-3/TRBV12-4
D gene: -
J gene: TRBJ2-5
CDR3 protein: CASSKNQETQYF
CDR3 DNA: TGTGCCAGCAGTAAAAATCAAGAGACCCAGTACTTC

clone size: -
V gene: TRBV6-1
D gene: -
J gene: TRBJ1-6
CDR3 protein: CATKEELYNSPLHF
CDR3 DNA: TGTGCCACCAAGGAGGAACTTTATAATTCACCCCTCCACTTT

clone size: -
V gene: TRBV13
D gene: -
J gene: TRBJ2-1
CDR3 protein: CASSLPGRNEQFF
CDR3 DNA: TGTGCCAGCAGCTTACCAGGTCGCAATGAGCAGTTCTTC

clone size: many
V gene: TRBV10-3
D gene: TRBD1
J gene: TRBJ2-7
CDR3 protein: CAISESLGGNEQYF
CDR3 DNA: TGTGCCATCAGTGAGTCTTTAGGGGGCAACGAGCAGTACTTC

clone size: few
V gene: TRBV6-5
D gene: TRBD2
J gene: TRBJ2-7
CDR3 protein: CASRVTSGRFYEQYF
CDR3 DNA: TGTGCCAGCAGGGTTACTAGCGGGAGATTTTACGAGCAGTACTTC

clone size: many
V gene: TRBV5-1
D gene: TRBD2
J gene: TRBJ2-7
CDR3 protein: CASSQGTSDSYEQYF
CDR3 DNA: TGCGCCAGCAGCCAAGGGACTAGCGACTCCTACGAGCAGTACTTC

clone size: few
V gene: TRBV10-3
D gene: -
J gene: TRBJ2-3
CDR3 protein: CAISESQASDTQYF
CDR3 DNA: TGTGCCATCAGTGAGTCGCAGGCCTCAGATACGCAGTATTTT

clone size: many
V gene: TRBV7-2
D gene: TRBD2
J gene: TRBJ2-1
CDR3 protein: CASSLVSGRLNEQFF
CDR3 DNA: TGTGCCAGCAGCTTAGTTAGCGGGAGACTCAATGAGCAGTTCTTC

clone size: -
V gene: TRBV4-1
D gene: -
J gene: TRBJ2-5
CDR3 protein: CASSPLWGGQETQYF
CDR3 DNA: TGCGCCAGCAGCCCATTATGGGGCGGCCAAGAGACCCAGTACTTC

clone size: -
V gene: TRBV11-2
D gene: TRBD1
J gene: TRBJ1-1
CDR3 protein: CASSLPGAYRGEGTEAFF
CDR3 DNA: TGTGCCAGCAGCTTACCTGGGGCCTACAGGGGGGAGGGCACTGAAGCTTTCTTT

clone size: many
V gene: TRBV5-1
D gene: -
J gene: TRBJ1-1
CDR3 protein: CASIHGLGETEAFF
CDR3 DNA: TGCGCCAGCATTCATGGGCTGGGAGAAACTGAAGCTTTCTTT

clone size: few
V gene: TRBV24-1
D gene: -
J gene: TRBJ2-7
CDR3 protein: CATSGPGTDSYEQYF
CDR3 DNA: TGTGCCACCAGCGGACCCGGGACGGACTCCTACGAGCAGTACTTC

clone size: -
V gene: TRBV9
D gene: -
J gene: TRBJ1-4
CDR3 protein: CASSAPQGEKLFF
CDR3 DNA: TGTGCCAGCAGCGCCCCCCAGGGCGAAAAACTGTTTTTT

clone size: many
V gene: TRBV10-3
D gene: -
J gene: TRBJ2-3
CDR3 protein: CAIGTRETSTDTQYF
CDR3 DNA: TGTGCCATCGGCACCAGGGAAACTAGCACAGATACGCAGTATTTT

clone size: -
V gene: TRBV15
D gene: -
J gene: TRBJ2-3
CDR3 protein: CATSRERGGPFRTDTQYF
CDR3 DNA: TGTGCCACCAGCAGAGAACGCGGAGGGCCGTTTCGCACAGATACGCAGTATTTT